The 26 T cell receptor beta chains below all came from one sample that was sequenced in a study of blood T cells in healthy people across ages. Using a J-beta primer mix together with a sample-barcoded 5' primer, a second PCR was run for about 6 to 11 cycles. TCRdb independently ran MiXCR on the 5' RACE reads; one entry per CDR3 protein. The sample holds 500,000 to 650,000 distinct CDR3 sequences, 27% seen once. These same data were also listed under a study on T cells of mothers and their children.

Sequences were obtained from blood. Receptor source: a boy aged 2-9 years in good health.

This clonotype occurred a few times. This chain uses TRBV29-1 with TRBJ2-7; D gene uncertain. This CDR3 has 14 amino acids. Trimming shortened V by 6 bases and J by 0 bases, and 15 bases separated the two germline ends. The germline CDR1 and CDR2 sequences are SQVTM and ANQGSEA. The CDR3 DNA follows: TGCAGCGTGTCACCAAGTTATGCCTCCTACGAGCAGTACTTC. It is translated as CSVSPSYASYEQYF.

The DNA of the CDR3 is TGCAGTGCTTTGGGTAGGGGGACTGAGCCCTACGAGCAGTACTTC. Translation gives CSALGRGTEPYEQYF. The chain couples TRBV20-1 to TRBJ2-7; D may match TRBD1 or TRBD2 (6 bases each). Germline V gives CDR1 DFQATT, CDR2 SNEGSKA (reference sequence). The CDR3 is 15 residues long. V was cut by 5 bases and J by 2 bases, with 19 bases left in between.

The chain joins TRBV7-9 to TRBJ1-2; 7 bases are a match to TRBD1. Trimming cost V 6 bases and J 8 bases; bases outside gene matches: 9. The CDR3 is made up of 13 amino acids. Germline CDR1 and CDR2: SEHNR and FQNEAQ (reference sequence). The CDR3 nucleotides read TGTGCCAGCAGGGACGGACAGGTTCCCGGCTACACCTTC. Its translation is CASRDGQVPGYTF.

The chain links TRBV7-2 to TRBJ2-3; D not resolved. The CDR3 length is 16 residues. Between the trimmed V and J ends, which lost 3 bases and 1 base, there was a span of 14 bases. Germline loops: CDR1 SGHTA, CDR2 FQGNSA. The CDR3 is CASSFGLPAGTDTQYF. The CDR3 DNA is TGTGCCAGCAGCTTTGGGCTGCCCGCGGGCACAGATACGCAGTATTTT. The full variable domain, its missing parts supplied by reference TRBV7-2 and TRBJ2-3, is GAGVSQSPSNKVTEKGKDVELRCDPISGHTALYWYRQSLGQGLEFLIYFQGNSAPDKSGLPSDRFSAERTGGSVSTLTIQRTQQEDSAVYLCASSFGLPAGTDTQYFGPGTRLTVL.

The rearrangement uses TRBV7-9 and TRBJ2-7; D possibly corresponds to TRBD2 (5 bases). V shed 1 base and J shed 6 bases, with 7 bases lying between them. The CDR3 covers 12 residues. Germline-derived CDR1 and CDR2 are SEHNR and FQNEAQ (reference sequence). The CDR3 DNA sequence: TGTGCCAGCAGCTTAGGCCTAGCCGAGCAGTACTTC. As protein: CASSLGLAEQYF.

This clonotype was picked up a small number of times. The chain carries TRBV20-1 and TRBJ2-3; D unclear. The CDR3 sequence is 11 residues long. Germline V gives CDR1 DFQATT, CDR2 SNEGSKA (reference sequence). Trimming stripped 8 bases from V and 4 bases from J, with 10 bases between. The CDR3 region has the DNA TGCAGTTCACAGAGAGCAGATACGCAGTATTTT. Its translation: CSSQRADTQYF.

This clonotype has ten or more counts. V gene TRBV29-1 combines with J gene TRBJ2-1; no definite D call. V was clipped by 3 bases and J by 5 bases, with 8 bases between them. Germline V gene lookup returns CDR1 SQVTM and CDR2 ANQGSEA. The CDR3 length is 12 residues. The CDR3 is CSVEERDNEQFF. In DNA form, the CDR3 reads TGCAGCGTTGAGGAACGTGACAATGAGCAGTTCTTC.

The rearrangement joins TRBV5-1 to TRBJ2-5; D perhaps matches TRBD1 (6 bases). The DNA end is more similar to TRBJ2-7, so the J call may be wrong. The germline gives CDR1 SGHRS, CDR2 YFSETQ. This CDR3 has 14 residues. CDR3 bases: TGCGCCAGCAGCTCGTCCAGGGGTTCCTACGAGCAGTACTTC. Translated, it gives CASSSSRGSYEQYF.

This chain links TRBV5-1 with TRBJ2-7, with TRBD2 identical over 8 bases. Per germline, CDR1 SGHRS and CDR2 YFSETQ. With V trimmed by 2 bases and J by 3 bases, 10 bases remained unmatched. CDR3 length: 16 residues. Written as DNA, the CDR3 is TGCGCCAGCAGCTTTTCGGGGGGGTATGAGGTCTACGAGCAGTACTTC. It codes for CASSFSGGYEVYEQYF.

Only a few counts were recorded for this clonotype. The chain carries TRBV5-1 and TRBJ1-6; unclear D gene. Germline CDR1 and CDR2: SGHRS and YFSETQ. The V and J ends lost 2 bases and 5 bases respectively, with 8 bases between them. The CDR3 runs 14 residues. In DNA form, the CDR3 reads TGCGCCAGCAGCTTCGGCGGCGATAATTCACCCCTCCACTTT. Amino acid sequence: CASSFGGDNSPLHF.

Turning to this clonotype: A much larger clone differs by one base, so this may be a read error. The genes are TRBV9 and TRBJ1-2; D might be TRBD1 (5 bases). Between the trimmed V and J ends, which lost 0 bases and 3 bases, there was a span of 30 bases. This CDR3 contains 21 residues. Looked up from germline, CDR1 is SGDLS and CDR2 is YYNGEE. The CDR3 nucleotides are TGTGCCAGCAGCGTAGGGCCAGATCACAGTTCGAGTCGTTTAGGGGACTATGGCTACACCTTC. This encodes CASSVGPDHSSSRLGDYGYTF.

At least ten counts were recorded for this clonotype. This sequence joins TRBV20-1 and TRBJ2-5; 9 bases are shared with TRBD2. Germline V gives CDR1 DFQATT, CDR2 SNEGSKA (reference sequence). The V and J ends lost 0 bases and 1 base, in that order; junction bases with no gene match: 3. The CDR3 sequence is 15 residues long. The chain's CDR3 is CSARDVAGAQETQYF. The CDR3 DNA sequence: TGCAGTGCTAGAGATGTAGCGGGGGCCCAAGAGACCCAGTACTTC.

The V call is TRBV29-1, the J call TRBJ1-2, with 10 bases lining up with TRBD1. The CDR3 runs to 16 residues. Germline loops: CDR1 SQVTM, CDR2 ANQGSEA. V trimming: 1 base; J trimming: 1 base; junction bases outside the gene matches: 6. The CDR3 nucleotides read TGCAGCGTTGAAGGGTTGGGACAGGGGCTTAACTATGGCTACACCTTC. Its translation is CSVEGLGQGLNYGYTF. The variable domain in full, completed from reference TRBV29-1 and TRBJ1-2, reads SAVISQKPSRDICQRGTSLTIQCQVDSQVTMMFWYRQQPGQSLTLIATANQGSEATYESGFVIDKFPISRPNLTFSTLTVSNMSPEDSSIYLCSVEGLGQGLNYGYTFGSGTRLTVV.

In its sample, this clonotype was seen many times. The genes are TRBV29-1 and TRBJ2-4; D may be TRBD1 or TRBD2 (5 bases each). CDR3 length equals 12 residues. The germline V gene encodes CDR1 SQVTM and CDR2 ANQGSEA. The germline V and J ends were trimmed by 3 bases and 5 bases, with 8 bases remaining between them. The CDR3 nucleotides read TGCAGCGTTGATATGGGGGAAAACATTCAGTACTTC. This translates into CSVDMGENIQYF.

The chain has TRBV7-9 and TRBJ1-1; 8 bases agree with TRBD1. Trimming took 2 bases from V and 3 from J; bases not matched to a gene: 20. The germline CDR1 and CDR2 sequences are SEHNR and FQNEAQ (reference sequence). The CDR3 totals 20 residues. The CDR3 here is CASSLYGAGGGYDDDTEAFF. CDR3 coding DNA: TGTGCCAGCAGCTTATACGGGGCAGGGGGCGGATATGATGATGACACTGAAGCTTTCTTT.

This clonotype was found a few times. The rearrangement joins TRBV5-5 to TRBJ1-5; 8 bases are a match to TRBD1. This CDR3 comprises 14 residues. CDR1 and CDR2 from the germline V gene are SGHKS and YYEKEE (reference sequence). The J segment lost 8 bases and the V segment lost 5 bases, leaving 9 bases of the junction unmatched. The CDR3 region has the DNA TGTGCCAGCAGTCCAGAACAGGGGGAGAAGCCCCAGCATTTT. Protein: CASSPEQGEKPQHF.

The chain employs TRBV2 and TRBJ1-2; D possibly corresponds to TRBD1 (5 bases). CDR3 size: 14 residues. Germline V gene lookup returns CDR1 SNHLY and CDR2 FYNNEI. V shed 0 bases and J shed 7 bases, with 12 bases lying between them. For the CDR3, the DNA is TGTGCCAGCAGTGAAGCGCGGCAGGGAACTGGCTACACCTTC. Amino acid sequence: CASSEARQGTGYTF.

This chain uses TRBV7-2 with TRBJ2-1, with 7 bases fitting TRBD2. Germline loops: CDR1 SGHTA, CDR2 FQGNSA. The CDR3 extends over 15 amino acids. After removal of 5 bases from V and 2 bases from J, the junction contained 6 bases not matched to a gene. The CDR3 sequence is CASSGQTSTYNEQFF. In nucleotides, the CDR3 is TGTGCCAGCAGCGGGCAGACTAGCACCTACAATGAGCAGTTCTTC.

CDR3 nucleotides: TGTGCCAGCAGGGGGACCAGGGCAGGGGGCTCCACTGGGGCCAACGTCCTGACTTTC. The encoded protein is CASRGTRAGGSTGANVLTF. The chain combines TRBV12-3 or TRBV12-4 with TRBJ2-6, with TRBD1 matching over 8 bases. There are 19 residues in the CDR3. The V segment lost 6 bases and the J segment 2 bases; nucleotides outside the gene matches: 15.

The J gene is TRBJ1-3, the V gene TRBV18; no clear D gene. This CDR3 is built from 17 residues. Germline-derived CDR1 and CDR2 are KGHSH and LQKENI. V was pared by 3 bases and J by 0 bases, with 15 bases between. The CDR3 protein is CASSPVVGSYSGNTIYF. The CDR3 DNA reads as TGTGCCAGCTCACCCGTAGTGGGGTCATACTCTGGAAACACCATATATTTT.

This chain links TRBV3-1 with TRBJ2-7, with 14 bases fitting TRBD2. V lost 1 base to trimming and J lost 6 bases; unmatched junction nucleotides: 2. The CDR3 consists of 15 residues. Germline V CDR1 and CDR2: LGHDT, YNNKEL (reference sequence). CDR3 amino acids: CASSQAGLAGGEQYF. The CDR3 bases are TGTGCCAGCAGCCAAGCAGGACTAGCGGGAGGCGAGCAGTACTTC.

This clonotype was detected only a few times. The chain has TRBV7-8 and TRBJ2-5; tentative D call: TRBD2 (7 bases). This CDR3 spans 16 amino acids. The germline gives CDR1 SGHVS, CDR2 FQNEAQ. Trimming took 0 bases from V and 7 from J, leaving 18 bases between them. The CDR3 nucleotides read TGTGCCAGCAGCTTAGCTGGCGGGGGCAGGCTTCGGACCCAGTACTTC. Translated: CASSLAGGGRLRTQYF.

This clonotype was detected many times. The V and J genes are TRBV25-1 and TRBJ2-7, with a possible D match to TRBD2 (7 bases). With 5 bases removed from V and 2 bases from J, the gap between germline ends came to 13 bases. The CDR3 is 14 amino acids. Germline-derived CDR1 and CDR2 are MGHDK and SYGVNS. Written as DNA, the CDR3 is TGTGCCAGCAGTTTGGAGGGGGGGGCCTACGAGCAGTACTTC. Its translation: CASSLEGGAYEQYF.

This chain uses TRBV4-2 with TRBJ1-3; weak D call: TRBD1 (5 bases). The length of the CDR3 is 15 residues. Germline CDR1 LGHNA, CDR2 YNFKEQ. The germline V and J ends were trimmed by 4 bases and 7 bases, with 17 bases remaining between them. The CDR3 here is CASSRNDRKGNTIYF. In DNA form, the CDR3 reads TGTGCCAGCAGCCGGAACGACCGAAAGGGGAACACCATATATTTT.

In regard to this clonotype: The junction and the germline gene differ at one end; a read error may be behind it. V usage is TRBV3-1 and J usage is TRBJ2-7; D assignment may be TRBD1 or TRBD2 (6 bases each). The CDR3 loop spans 15 amino acids. Germline-derived CDR1 and CDR2 are LGHDT and YNNKEL (reference sequence). The CDR3 bases are TGTGCCAGCAGCCAGCTTGGGGGGCCCTTCTACGGGCAGTACTTC. This codes for CASSQLGGPFYGQYF.

This chain connects TRBV3-1 to TRBJ1-5, with D possibly TRBD1 on 6 matching bases. Germline values: CDR1 LGHDT, CDR2 YNNKEL (reference sequence). CDR3 length equals 15 residues. Trimming cost V 4 bases and J 2 bases, with 12 bases left between them. CDR3 sequence: CASSRQGQGNQPQHF. The CDR3 DNA sequence: TGTGCCAGCAGCCGCCAGGGGCAGGGCAATCAGCCCCAGCATTTT.